This section outlines one T cell receptor (beta chain) sequence together with its context. These data belong to a study of blood T cell repertoires in COVID-19. As for the study in general: The study drew acute and convalescent COVID-19 samples from the United States, Italy and Spain. The analysed material was cDNA or gDNA that came from T cells, B-cell-depleted T cells, or PBMCs.

The table came from immunoSEQ multiplex PCR; TCRdb's copy has only in-frame clones and leaves some out. This sample has 400,000 or so clones, with approximately 85% found just once. Study members were between 18 and 89 years old and lived in 24 US regions. This CDR3 has 18 amino acids. Input material: PBMCs or T cells enriched from blood (not recorded which). The chain combines TRBV21-1 with TRBJ2-2; the D call TRBD1 from the table was never checked on the DNA. TRBV21-1 is a recognized pseudogene. The receptor comes from a woman in her 40s with acute COVID-19. The CDR3: CASSPLGQDRANTGELFF. The CDR3 coding sequence is TGTGCCAGCAGCCCTCTCGGGCAGGACAGGGCGAACACCGGGGAGCTGTTTTTT.